This T cell receptor (beta chain) was identified during a study of T cells in Graves' hyperthyroidism and ophthalmopathy (dated by TCRdb to the late 2010s). With regard to the full study: Peripheral blood samples were taken at the time of initial diagnosis, prior to any treatment. To identify distinguishing TCR V-J signatures, a discovery cohort of around 100 patients was used, comprising some 45 with Graves' ophthalmopathy and about 59 with stable Graves' hyperthyroidism. Prospective prediction of ophthalmopathy was tested in an independent validation cohort of 18 to 20 hyperthyroidism patients and around 16 patients who later progressed to ophthalmopathy. The 90 to 100 discovery patients were randomly divided into training and test sets at a 7:3 ratio. In about 6 Graves' hyperthyroidism patients, the study also compared T-cell repertoires from thyroid tissue with T-cell repertoires from blood. After sampling, hyperthyroidism patients received methimazole starting at 30 mg daily, and ophthalmopathy patients received high-dose intravenous methylprednisolone. The paper describes TCR Vbeta CDR3 sequencing of around 140 peripheral blood samples, made up of 43 ophthalmopathy patients, 70 to 80 hyperthyroidism patients and roughly 17 progressor patients. On the study overall, not on this receptor specifically: Most expanded thyroid clonotypes (frequency above 0.001) were also detected in blood, suggesting blood repertoires may reflect thyroid immune responses. A 13 V-J signature model separated ophthalmopathy from stable hyperthyroidism, with about 90% sensitivity and approximately 81% specificity in cross-validation and 80%/75% in testing. In validation, the model predicted progression to ophthalmopathy a median of roughly 6.5 months before onset, with roughly 71% sensitivity and roughly 72% specificity. Sample size was not statistically predetermined, and investigators were not blinded to group allocation.

The TCR beta CDR3 regions were amplified from RNA transcripts. For the first round of RT-PCR on the TCR CDR3, the HTBI primer set was used together with the Qiagen OneStep RT-PCR kit. Libraries were constructed in a second round of multiplex PCR, after which size selection and purification were performed. Libraries were sequenced paired-end with 100 bp reads on an Illumina HiSeq2000. From the authors' description of their analysis: Raw data were processed with SOAPnuke, discarding reads with adapters, uncalled bases, mean Phred below 15, or no exact constant-primer or identifier match. High-quality paired reads were merged using COPE v1.2.5, and each unique nucleotide sequence was defined as a clonotype. MiTCR v1.1 was used to align the clonotypes against IMGT TRBV, TRBD and TRBJ reference segments. Analysis was restricted to V-J combinations with a frequency above 0.0001, which covered 99.2% of repertoires. The TCS score was defined as F50 (clonal expansion) divided by E x V (chaos), with BLOSUM62-based TCRdist calculated between CDR3 peptides within each V-J. Welch's t-statistics and random forest reduced just over 500 V-J features to around 14, which were used in a naive Bayes classifier (R e1071). TCRdb redid the processing of the public reads, applying fastp at Q25 and MiXCR, and retained in-frame beta chains. Entries are consolidated by CDR3 protein sequence, retaining the most common genes and DNA. Clone size and V and J calls follow TCRdb, not the original study. Present in this sample are hundreds of thousands of distinct CDR3 sequences, around 15% of which were seen just once. Roughly 10% of the sample is in the top ten clones.

A patient counted as having stable Graves' hyperthyroidism if no progression to ophthalmopathy occurred over 18 months of follow-up. Hyperthyroidism patients were aged 18 to 65 years and newly diagnosed, with disease duration of less than 2 months. Patients with uncontrolled infections, other autoimmune diseases, pregnancy or lactation were excluded. Diagnoses relied on clinical symptoms, serum thyroxine and TRAb, thyroid ultrasound and orbital computed tomography. PBMCs were separated from roughly 9.6 ml of fresh peripheral blood using Ficoll-Paque density gradient centrifugation. Total RNA was extracted using Trizol reagent, and RNA quality was assessed on an Agilent 2100 Bioanalyzer. The junction shows trimming of 7 bases on V and 0 bases on J, and the gene matches do not reach 5 bases of it. Reading the germline V gene gives CDR1 SNHLY and CDR2 FYNNEI. The CDR3, from cysteine to phenylalanine, totals 15 residues. Just CDR3 DNA is preserved here, 45 bases in frame from base 1.

A word on this clonotype: No cognate antigen has been identified for it. Nothing much larger sits one base from this clone, and base qualities are not available.

The sample comprised blood. The TCR was taken from a woman younger than 30 with Graves' hyperthyroidism. This chain is built from TRBV2 and TRBJ1-4, with TRBD1 identical over 7 junction bases. At the DNA level, the sequence is TGTGCCAGCAAAGGGGGCCTGACAACTAATGAAAAACTGTTTTTT. It specifies CASKGGLTTNEKLFF.